This passage covers 31 T cell receptor beta chains from one sample sequenced in a study of blood T cell repertoires in COVID-19. Clones were read by immunoSEQ multiplex PCR, and TCRdb kept only the in-frame ones, dropping some. Here the sample spans roughly 150,000 clones, roughly 89% being singletons. Sequencing was done on a sample of peripheral blood. Receptor source: a human donor in a cohort sampled during active COVID-19.

The chain employs TRBV27 and TRBJ2-2; D perhaps matches TRBD1 (5 bases). This CDR3 spans 13 amino acids. V was cut by 7 bases and J by 4 bases, with 10 bases left in between. CDR1 and CDR2 from the germline V gene are MNHEY and SMNVEV (reference sequence). The CDR3 region has the DNA TGTGCCAGCACCAGGGTTGCCACCGGGGAGCTGTTTTTT. Amino acid sequence: CASTRVATGELFF.

The chain combines TRBV27 with TRBJ1-5; D not certain. There are 13 residues in the CDR3. V shed 5 bases and J shed 8 bases, with 13 bases lying between them. The germline V gene encodes CDR1 MNHEY and CDR2 SMNVEV (reference sequence). The CDR3 DNA reads TGTGCCAGCAGTGCGCTCGGGTATGAGCCCCAGCATTTT. Protein product: CASSALGYEPQHF.

This rearrangement joins TRBV28 to TRBJ2-5; D might be TRBD1 (6 bases). Germline V gene sequence: CDR1 MDHEN, CDR2 SYDVKM. V shed 4 bases and J shed 1 base, with 13 bases lying between them. The CDR3 runs to 15 residues. For the CDR3, the DNA is TGTGCCAGCAGTTCAGGGGTTGGGACCCAAGAGACCCAGTACTTC. Translating it yields CASSSGVGTQETQYF.

The CDR3 nucleotides read TGTGCCAGCAGTTTATCGTTTCGGGGGGATGAGCAGTTCTTC. Protein sequence: CASSLSFRGDEQFF. The J gene is TRBJ2-1, the V gene TRBV27; TRBD2 matches 7 bases. In germline, CDR1 is MNHEY, CDR2 SMNVEV (reference sequence). The CDR3 runs 14 residues. V shed 0 bases and J 8 bases; nucleotides not matched to a gene: 4.

V and J are TRBV6-5 and TRBJ2-1; 9 bases align to TRBD2. Trimming cost V 6 bases and J 9 bases; bases outside gene matches: 12. From germline, CDR1 is MNHEY and CDR2 SVGAGI. CDR3 length: 15 amino acids. CDR3 sequence: CASSLQSGRWREQFF. The CDR3 region has the DNA TGTGCCAGCAGCTTACAGAGCGGGAGGTGGCGTGAGCAGTTCTTC.

The chain links TRBV28 to TRBJ1-5, with 9 nucleotides matching TRBD1. The V and J ends lost 6 bases and 5 bases, in that order; junction bases with no gene match: 8. The CDR3 loop spans 15 amino acids. Germline assignment: CDR1 MDHEN and CDR2 SYDVKM. The CDR3: CASSTADRGDQPQHF. Here the CDR3 DNA reads TGTGCCAGCAGCACAGCTGACAGGGGGGATCAGCCCCAGCATTTT.

This chain connects TRBV19 to TRBJ1-5, with 8 bases matching TRBD1. CDR3 size: 16 residues. Trimming at V came to 5 bases and at J to 6 bases, leaving 12 bases not matched to a gene. The V gene's germline CDR1 is LNHDA and CDR2 SQIVND (reference sequence). The DNA for the CDR3 is TGTGCCAGTAGTCTACATGACAGGGGATCCGGTCAGCCCCAGCATTTT. This gives the protein CASSLHDRGSGQPQHF.

This clone was counted a few times. The J gene is TRBJ2-5, the V gene TRBV18, with a weak D call TRBD2 (5 bases). Trimming took off 3 bases at V and 5 bases at J, with 13 bases between the two ends. The CDR3 runs to 14 residues. From germline, CDR1 is KGHSH and CDR2 LQKENI. The CDR3 is CASSPAGRGETQYF. CDR3 bases: TGTGCCAGCTCACCCGCCGGGCGAGGGGAGACCCAGTACTTC.

The chain employs TRBV19 and TRBJ2-7, with TRBD1 matching 12 bases. Trimming at V came to 4 bases and at J to 3 bases, leaving 22 bases not matched to a gene. Germline V gene lookup returns CDR1 LNHDA and CDR2 SQIVND (reference sequence). The CDR3 consists of 21 residues. The CDR3 spells CASSTGQGARAGASRGYEQYF. DNA of the CDR3: TGTGCCAGTAGTACGGGACAGGGGGCACGAGCGGGAGCCTCCCGAGGCTACGAGCAGTACTTC.

The chain couples TRBV5-1 to TRBJ2-2; 10 bases align to TRBD1. The germline CDR1 and CDR2 sequences are SGHRS and YFSETQ. Losses at the gene ends were 2 bases for V and 5 bases for J; bases not matched to a gene: 3. This CDR3 is 15 amino acids long. CDR3 coding DNA: TGCGCCAGCAGCTTTTCGGGACAGGGGACCGGGGAGCTGTTTTTT. This codes for CASSFSGQGTGELFF.

This clone has more than one count but fewer than ten. The chain carries TRBV3-1 (or the pseudogene TRBV3-2) and TRBJ1-2; no definite D call. The V gene lost 1 base and the J gene lost 8 bases, with 14 bases spanning the gap. CDR3 length: 14 residues. Germline CDR1 is LGHDT and CDR2 is YNNKEL (reference sequence). The CDR3 protein is CASSQVQQPSGYTF. CDR3 coding DNA: TGTGCCAGCAGCCAAGTGCAACAGCCCTCGGGCTACACCTTC.

A word on this clone: A junction end diverges from the germline sequence, so it may reflect a read error. The J gene is TRBJ2-2, the V gene TRBV4-1; TRBD2 aligns across 9 bases. Per germline, CDR1 MGHRA and CDR2 YSYEKL. CDR3 size: 14 residues. The CDR3 region has the DNA TGCGCCAGCAGCCGCGATAGCGGGAGTGGGGAACTGTTTTTT. Its translation: CASSRDSGSGELFF.

The chain combines TRBV3-1 (or the pseudogene TRBV3-2) with TRBJ1-4; D not resolved. Germline V gene lookup returns CDR1 LGHDT and CDR2 YNNKEL (reference sequence). There are 14 residues in the CDR3. Trimming left V 1 base short and J 10 bases short, with 13 bases between. Here the CDR3 DNA reads TGTGCCAGCAGCCAAGTCCCACCCGGAGTAAAACTGTTTTTT. Translation: CASSQVPPGVKLFF.

The V call is TRBV2, the J call TRBJ2-7, with TRBD1 identical over 10 bases. The germline V gene encodes CDR1 SNHLY and CDR2 FYNNEI. J was trimmed by 2 bases and V by 6 bases; bases with no gene match: 7. The length of the CDR3 is 15 residues. The CDR3 region is CASSVPGQGTYEQYF. DNA for the CDR3: TGTGCCAGCAGCGTTCCGGGACAGGGGACCTACGAGCAGTACTTC.

V usage is TRBV20-1 and J usage is TRBJ2-1; 7 bases line up with TRBD2. The CDR3 totals 11 residues. Germline loops: CDR1 DFQATT, CDR2 SNEGSKA (reference sequence). As DNA, the CDR3 is TGCAGGGGGGGGGAGCTGGATGAGCAGTTCTTC. This sequence encodes CRGGELDEQFF.

Only one count was recorded for this clone. The V gene is TRBV19, the J gene TRBJ2-5; TRBD1 matches 7 bases. In germline, CDR1 is LNHDA, CDR2 SQIVND (reference sequence). V was clipped by 6 bases and J by 4 bases; unmatched bases: 5. CDR3 size: 13 residues. The CDR3 loop reads CASSRQGRETQYF. As DNA, the CDR3 is TGTGCCAGTAGCCGACAGGGTCGAGAGACCCAGTACTTC.

This sequence joins TRBV4-1 and TRBJ1-6; D gene unclear. The CDR3 sequence is 16 residues long. The germline V gene encodes CDR1 MGHRA and CDR2 YSYEKL. The V end was cut by 6 bases, the J end by 0 bases, with 12 bases between. The CDR3 here is CASRQQPSSYNSPLHF. CDR3 nucleotide sequence: TGCGCCAGCAGACAACAACCGAGCTCCTATAATTCACCCCTCCACTTT.

The rearrangement joins TRBV2 to TRBJ1-4, with TRBD1 matching over 7 bases. This CDR3 comprises 14 residues. With 8 bases clipped from V and 8 bases from J, the junction kept 11 bases outside the gene matches. Germline-derived CDR1 and CDR2 are SNHLY and FYNNEI. CDR3 DNA sequence: TGTGCCAGCTATGACCAGGGGGTTGGGGAAAAACTGTTTTTT. It is translated as CASYDQGVGEKLFF.

The chain couples TRBV10-3 to TRBJ2-7; tentatively, D is TRBD2 (7 bases). Between the trimmed V and J ends, which lost 4 bases and 6 bases, there was a span of 13 bases. Per the germline V gene, CDR1 is ENHRY and CDR2 is SYGVKD. This CDR3 spans 13 amino acids. The CDR3 DNA reads as TGTGCCATCAGTGTGGGGAGGGGGGTCGAGCAGTACTTC. Translating it yields CAISVGRGVEQYF.

The J gene is TRBJ1-1, the V gene TRBV13; tentatively, D is TRBD1 (6 bases). This CDR3 has 14 amino acids. The V and J ends lost 2 bases and 4 bases respectively, with 11 bases between them. CDR1 and CDR2 (germline): PRHDT, FYEKMQ (reference sequence). This chain's CDR3 is CASSLQGRLTEAFF. For the CDR3, the DNA is TGTGCCAGCAGCTTACAGGGGCGACTCACTGAAGCTTTCTTT.

This clone has only one observation. The CDR3 coding sequence is TGCGCCAGCAGCCAAGATACCAGGGGTAATGAAAAACTGTTTTTT. Protein product: CASSQDTRGNEKLFF. This rearrangement joins TRBV4-1 to TRBJ1-4, with TRBD1 as a possible D gene (6 bases). The V end was cut by 0 bases, the J end by 4 bases, with 9 bases between. Germline-derived CDR1 and CDR2 are MGHRA and YSYEKL. The length of the CDR3 is 15 residues.

The J gene is TRBJ2-1, the V gene TRBV14; D not certain. The V end lost 0 bases, the J end lost 6 bases, and 6 bases lay between the germline ends. The length of the CDR3 is 13 residues. Germline-derived CDR1 and CDR2 are SGHDN and FVKESK. The CDR3 loop reads CASSQESVNEQFF. For the CDR3, the DNA is TGTGCCAGCAGCCAAGAATCGGTCAATGAGCAGTTCTTC.

V gene TRBV7-9 combines with J gene TRBJ2-5; 14 bases match TRBD2. From germline, CDR1 is SEHNR and CDR2 FQNEAQ (reference sequence). The CDR3 has 17 amino acids. V lost 5 bases and J lost 4; bases outside the gene matches: 9. DNA of the CDR3: TGTGCCAGCAGCCCACGATCGGGACTAGCGGGAGTAGAGACCCAGTACTTC. Its protein product is CASSPRSGLAGVETQYF.

This chain joins TRBV14 and TRBJ2-1; a weak D match, TRBD2 (6 bases). Trimming removed 0 bases at V and 7 bases at J, with 16 bases between. From germline, CDR1 is SGHDN and CDR2 FVKESK. The CDR3 consists of 16 residues. CDR3 bases: TGTGCCAGCAGCCAAGAAAAGGCGGGAAGGGAAAATGAGCAGTTCTTC. This translates into CASSQEKAGRENEQFF.

The chain links TRBV7-6 to TRBJ2-7, with a tentative D call TRBD1 (6 bases). V lost 1 base and J lost 2, with 6 bases in between. The CDR3 runs 13 residues. CDR1 and CDR2 from the germline V gene are SGHVS and FNYEAQ. The CDR3 region has the DNA TGTGCCAGCAGCTTAGGGGACACCTACGAGCAGTACTTC. Protein product: CASSLGDTYEQYF.

The chain has TRBV19 and TRBJ2-1, with D perhaps matching TRBD1 (6 bases). CDR1 and CDR2 (germline): LNHDA, SQIVND (reference sequence). The CDR3 extends over 15 amino acids. Trimming left V 2 bases short and J 0 bases short, with 8 bases between. The CDR3 spells CASSIQGSSYNEQFF. The CDR3 coding sequence is TGTGCCAGTAGTATACAGGGGAGCTCCTACAATGAGCAGTTCTTC.

The genes are TRBV12-3 or TRBV12-4 and TRBJ1-6; no clear D. Trimming removed 8 bases at V and 9 bases at J, with 14 bases between. There are 13 residues in the CDR3. CDR3 in amino acids: CASLSTAGSPLHF. CDR3 sequence (DNA): TGTGCCAGCCTCTCGACGGCGGGTTCACCCCTCCACTTT.

The table lists this clone with a count of one. The V and J genes are TRBV12-3 or TRBV12-4 and TRBJ2-7, with no clear D. Trimming stripped 5 bases from V and 4 bases from J, with 12 bases between. This CDR3 has 13 residues. CDR3 sequence: CASSTHPGYEQYF. The DNA for the CDR3 is TGTGCCAGCAGTACACATCCCGGGTACGAGCAGTACTTC.

The J gene is TRBJ2-6, the V gene TRBV10-2; no firm D call. V lost 3 bases and J 2 bases, leaving 5 bases between the germline ends. The CDR3 loop spans 14 amino acids. CDR1 and CDR2 (germline): WSHSY, SAAADI. The CDR3 spells CASSDGPGANVLTF. In nucleotides, the CDR3 is TGCGCCAGCAGTGATGGGCCTGGGGCCAACGTCCTGACTTTC.

The J gene is TRBJ2-7, the V gene TRBV27; 8 positions agree with TRBD1. Germline CDR1 and CDR2: MNHEY and SMNVEV (reference sequence). V gave up 3 bases and J gave up 9 bases; unmatched junction bases: 4. The CDR3 consists of 12 residues. CDR3 protein: CASSFRQGRQYF. In DNA form, the CDR3 reads TGTGCCAGCAGTTTTCGACAGGGGAGGCAGTACTTC.

The chain combines TRBV28 with TRBJ2-7; D perhaps matches TRBD1 (5 bases). Germline assignment: CDR1 MDHEN and CDR2 SYDVKM. This CDR3 comprises 12 residues. V lost 8 bases, J lost 2 bases, and 10 bases lay in between. Written as DNA, the CDR3 is TGTGCCAGCCTTAGGGGTCCCTACGAGCAGTACTTC. It translates to CASLRGPYEQYF.